A single sample gave rise to the 21 T cell receptor beta chains below, sequenced in a study of immune evolution from preneoplasia to lung adenocarcinoma. TCRdb keeps only in-frame clones here, not all; method: immunoSEQ multiplex PCR. The table shows approximately 5,300 clones, with roughly three quarters occurring only once. What was sequenced was FFPE adjacent normal lung tissue. The receptors come from a person aged 55 to 79 with lung adenocarcinoma.

This clone was picked up a small number of times. The genes are TRBV4-2 and TRBJ1-1; 11 bases are a match to TRBD1. Trimming cost V 1 base and J 4 bases; bases outside gene matches: 17. The CDR3 totals 20 residues. CDR1 and CDR2 from the germline V gene are LGHNA and YNFKEQ. CDR3 region: CASSQVGDRGDSCRCTEAFF. The CDR3 DNA follows: TGTGCCAGCAGCCAAGTAGGGGACAGGGGGGATTCGTGTCGATGCACTGAAGCTTTCTTT.

The chain uses TRBV14 and TRBJ2-1; D perhaps matches TRBD1 (5 bases). This CDR3 has 14 residues. Trimming pared 0 bases from V and 8 bases from J, leaving 11 bases between. From germline, CDR1 is SGHDN and CDR2 FVKESK. CDR3 in amino acids: CASSQDWQGHEQFF. DNA for the CDR3: TGTGCCAGCAGCCAAGATTGGCAGGGTCATGAGCAGTTCTTC.

The CDR3 loop is CASSFTSGGRPGGNEQFF. CDR3 coding DNA: TGTGCCAGTTCCTTTACTAGCGGGGGACGGCCGGGGGGAAATGAGCAGTTCTTC. This chain uses TRBV30 with TRBJ2-1; 11 bases map to TRBD2. Germline loops: CDR1 GTSNPN, CDR2 SVGIG (reference sequence). CDR3 length: 18 amino acids. V dropped 8 bases and J dropped 7; count of bases not matched to a gene: 22.

V is TRBV9 and J is TRBJ2-3; 10 nucleotides line up with TRBD1. CDR1 is SGDLS, CDR2 YYNGEE, per germline. The CDR3 runs to 19 residues. Losses at the gene ends were 5 bases for V and 2 bases for J; bases not matched to a gene: 17. CDR3 sequence: CASSQPLGTGATNTDTQYF. In DNA form, the CDR3 reads TGTGCCAGCAGTCAGCCCCTCGGGACAGGGGCGACGAACACAGATACGCAGTATTTT.

The sample holds one count of this clone. The chain employs TRBV4-1 and TRBJ2-1, with 10 bases identical to TRBD2. The J segment lost 6 bases and the V segment lost 4 bases, leaving 9 bases of the junction unmatched. The CDR3 covers 16 residues. CDR1 and CDR2 (germline): MGHRA, YSYEKL. Written as DNA, the CDR3 is TGCGCCAGCAGCCTGAGCGGGGGGGGAGTCGGCAATGAGCAGTTCTTC. This encodes CASSLSGGGVGNEQFF.

This clone came up once. The rearrangement uses TRBV6-5 and TRBJ2-7; TRBD1 is a possible D gene (5 bases). The CDR3 is 13 amino acids. V gave up 10 bases and J gave up 0 bases, with 13 bases separating them. Germline CDR1 reads MNHEY; CDR2 reads SVGAGI. In nucleotides, the CDR3 is TGTGCCACCCTTAAAGGGGACTCCTACGAGCAGTACTTC. It specifies CATLKGDSYEQYF.

The rearrangement links TRBV11-2 to TRBJ1-1; no firm D call. The V end lost 8 bases, the J end lost 1 base, and 11 bases lay between the germline ends. The CDR3 consists of 13 residues. Germline V gene data show CDR1 as SGHAT and CDR2 as FQNNGV. The CDR3 sequence is CASGRWTNTEAFF. The CDR3, as DNA: TGTGCCAGCGGTAGGTGGACGAACACTGAAGCTTTCTTT.

This chain connects TRBV2 to TRBJ2-3, with TRBD2 identical over 12 bases. The CDR3 sequence is 15 residues long. Trimming removed 7 bases from V and 4 bases from J; junction bases left unmatched: 6. CDR1 is SNHLY and CDR2 is FYNNEI in the germline V gene. CDR3 region: CASNPLAGGADTQYF. CDR3 nucleotides: TGTGCCAGCAACCCACTAGCGGGGGGTGCAGATACGCAGTATTTT.

CDR3: CAISESWIEQFF. The DNA for the CDR3 is TGTGCCATCAGTGAGTCATGGATTGAGCAGTTCTTC. The rearrangement joins TRBV10-3 to TRBJ2-1, with D unclear. V lost 0 bases and J lost 9, with 6 bases in between. Germline V CDR1 and CDR2: ENHRY, SYGVKD. The CDR3 consists of 12 residues.

V and J are TRBV5-1 and TRBJ1-2, with D maybe TRBD1 (5 bases). This CDR3 has 15 residues. Germline-derived CDR1 and CDR2 are SGHRS and YFSETQ. Trimming took off 1 base at V and 6 bases at J, with 16 bases between the two ends. CDR3 sequence (DNA): TGCGCCAGCAGCTTGTGGGGACGCCTCCGGGATGGCTACACCTTC. Protein sequence: CASSLWGRLRDGYTF.

The J gene is TRBJ1-5, the V gene TRBV6-1, with TRBD1 identical over 9 bases. V trimming: 1 base; J trimming: 6 bases; junction bases outside the gene matches: 4. The CDR3 has 15 residues. Germline CDR1 is MNHNS and CDR2 is SASEGT. This chain's CDR3 is CASSEDGTGFQPQHF. The CDR3 nucleotides are TGTGCCAGCAGTGAAGACGGGACAGGGTTTCAGCCCCAGCATTTT.

The CDR3 nucleotides are TGTGCCAGCAGCCAGAGTGGACAGGGCGTAGGAGCTTTCTTT. It translates to CASSQSGQGVGAFF. The chain links TRBV5-4 to TRBJ1-1; 8 bases are a match to TRBD1. From germline, CDR1 is SGHNT and CDR2 YYREEE (reference sequence). The V gene end was trimmed by 4 bases and the J gene end by 10 bases; junction bases not matched to a gene: 12. There are 14 residues in the CDR3.

This clone has a single count. This chain joins TRBV28 and TRBJ1-2; D gene ambiguous. Trimming stripped 2 bases from V and 4 bases from J, with 14 bases between. The CDR3 is made up of 15 amino acids. From germline, CDR1 is MDHEN and CDR2 SYDVKM. This CDR3 reads CASSLGPSTLYGYTF. CDR3 DNA: TGTGCCAGCAGTTTAGGACCCTCAACCCTCTATGGCTACACCTTC.

This clone was detected only a few times. V gene TRBV29-1 combines with J gene TRBJ1-1; weak D call: TRBD1 (5 bases). V was trimmed by 4 bases and J by 5 bases, leaving 17 bases between them. Germline V gene lookup returns CDR1 SQVTM and CDR2 ANQGSEA. The CDR3 consists of 14 residues. The CDR3 DNA reads TGCAGCGTTGCAGCAGGGCAGGTAAAAACTGAAGCTTTCTTT. Translation gives CSVAAGQVKTEAFF. Drawing the rest from reference TRBV29-1 and TRBJ1-1, the complete variable domain is SAVISQKPSRDICQRGTSLTIQCQVDSQVTMMFWYRQQPGQSLTLIATANQGSEATYESGFVIDKFPISRPNLTFSTLTVSNMSPEDSSIYLCSVAAGQVKTEAFFGQGTRLTVV.

This clone was detected once. V and J are TRBV28 and TRBJ1-2; 8 positions agree with TRBD1. The CDR3 extends over 14 amino acids. V dropped 3 bases and J dropped 5; count of bases not matched to a gene: 5. CDR1 MDHEN and CDR2 SYDVKM come from the germline V gene. The CDR3 DNA reads as TGTGCCAGCAGTTTCGGGACAGGAGCTTATGGCTACACCTTC. The encoded protein is CASSFGTGAYGYTF.

This clone came up once. The CDR3 DNA follows: TGTGCCTGGGCCAACAATGAGCAGTTCTTC. This encodes CAWANNEQFF. The rearrangement links TRBV30 to TRBJ2-1; unclear D gene. Trimming removed 5 bases at V and 5 bases at J, with 4 bases between. Germline CDR1 is GTSNPN and CDR2 is SVGIG (reference sequence). The CDR3 has 10 amino acids.

The V call is TRBV10-3, the J call TRBJ1-1; tentative D call: TRBD1 (6 bases). V was shortened by 7 bases and J by 9 bases, with 21 bases between the two germline ends. This CDR3 region has 14 residues. Germline loops: CDR1 ENHRY, CDR2 SYGVKD. CDR3 bases: TGTGCCATCAAGGGGGGGCAGGATGAATCGAAAGCTTTCTTT. Translation: CAIKGGQDESKAFF.

The rearrangement links TRBV30 to TRBJ1-2; D unresolved. The germline gives CDR1 GTSNPN, CDR2 SVGIG (reference sequence). Deletions cut 0 bases from V and 4 bases from J, with 12 bases between. This CDR3 has 14 amino acids. CDR3 bases: TGTGCCTGGAGTGTAGGCGGCTCCATCTATGGCTACACCTTC. This codes for CAWSVGGSIYGYTF.

V usage is TRBV5-1 and J usage is TRBJ2-3; a possible D gene is TRBD2 (6 bases). This CDR3 is built from 16 residues. Germline V gene data show CDR1 as SGHRS and CDR2 as YFSETQ. Trimming took off 0 bases at V and 3 bases at J, with 14 bases between the two ends. The CDR3 is CASSLGWEARTDTQYF. Written as DNA, the CDR3 is TGCGCCAGCAGCTTGGGTTGGGAGGCCAGGACAGATACGCAGTATTTT.

The chain carries TRBV29-1 and TRBJ1-4, with D maybe TRBD1 (6 bases). Germline V gene data show CDR1 as SQVTM and CDR2 as ANQGSEA. The V end lost 7 bases, the J end lost 5 bases, and 14 bases lay between the germline ends. The CDR3 loop spans 13 amino acids. CDR3 residues: CSASGADNEKLFF. Here the CDR3 DNA reads TGCAGCGCCTCAGGGGCCGACAATGAAAAACTGTTTTTT.

The chain uses TRBV18 and TRBJ2-1, with 13 bases that match TRBD2. Trimming cost V 4 bases and J 5 bases; bases outside gene matches: 2. The germline CDR1 and CDR2 sequences are KGHSH and LQKENI. The CDR3 contains 15 residues. The CDR3 DNA follows: TGTGCCAGCTCACTCGGGACTAGCGGGAACAATGAGCAGTTCTTC. Its translation: CASSLGTSGNNEQFF.